The rows below give T cell receptor beta chains drawn from one sample of a study of PD-1 blockade in classical Hodgkin lymphoma. TCRdb's table, derived via immunoSEQ multiplex PCR, lists solely in-frame clones and lacks some. The data show tens of thousands of clones, about 70% seen once. The sequencing here drew on peripheral blood mononuclear cells (PBMCs), taken before the fourth cycle of nivolumab. Receptor source: a human donor with classical Hodgkin lymphoma. CDR3s include the opening cysteine and the closing phenylalanine or tryptophan. The D gene is left open where the match is weak. Not all rows give a size; the values are once, few, many and, for expanded clones, a class.

>TRBJ1-5|.|.|TRBV6-6
CASRNRVRNQPQHF
TGTGCCAGCAGAAACAGGGTACGCAATCAGCCCCAGCATTTT
>TRBJ2-1|.|.|TRBV19
CASSLGLGYNEQFF
TGTGCCAGTTCCCTGGGGCTGGGCTACAATGAGCAGTTCTTC
>TRBJ1-2|.|once|TRBV7-8
CASSLGILVRRANYGYTF
TGTGCCAGCAGCTTAGGTATCCTTGTTAGGAGAGCCAACTATGGCTACACCTTC
>TRBJ2-7|.|.|TRBV21-1
CASSKVGREGLNEQYF
TGTGCCAGCAGCAAAGTGGGGCGGGAGGGCCTGAACGAGCAGTACTTC
>TRBJ1-2|TRBD1|few|TRBV6-6
CASSYSSRGNGYTF
TGTGCCAGCAGTTACTCCTCCAGGGGGAATGGCTACACCTTC
>TRBJ2-3|TRBD1|.|TRBV28
CASSEGDRDSTDTQYF
TGTGCCAGCAGCGAGGGGGACAGAGACTCAACAGATACGCAGTATTTT
>TRBJ2-2|TRBD1|few|TRBV7-9
CASGTGNTGELFF
TGTGCCAGCGGGACAGGGAACACCGGGGAGCTGTTTTTT
>TRBJ1-5|.|.|TRBV6-6
CASSYSSWQPQHF
TGTGCCAGCAGTTACTCGTCGTGGCAGCCCCAGCATTTT
>TRBJ1-1|.|.|TRBV7-2
CASSLAGSMNTEAFF
TGTGCCAGCAGCTTAGCTGGCAGTATGAACACTGAAGCTTTCTTT
>TRBJ2-1|TRBD2|.|TRBV5-6
CASSLYRTSGIPYNEQFF
TGTGCCAGCAGCTTGTACCGGACTAGCGGGATTCCCTACAATGAGCAGTTCTTC
>TRBJ1-2|.|.|TRBV4-3
CASSQEGVGYTF
TGCGCCAGCAGCCAAGAAGGGGTTGGCTACACCTTC
>TRBJ2-3|TRBD2|.|TRBV27
CASSPMGLRTDTQYF
TGTGCCAGCAGCCCGATGGGACTACGCACAGATACGCAGTATTTT
>TRBJ2-3|.|few|TRBV7-9
CASSGVADTQYF
TGTGCCAGCAGCGGTGTGGCAGATACGCAGTATTTT
>TRBJ2-1|.|few|TRBV2
CASSEGTRSIQFF
TGTGCCAGCAGTGAAGGGACTCGATCTATCCAGTTCTTC
>TRBJ1-1|.|few|TRBV6-5
CASSAGPLTEAFF
TGTGCCAGCAGCGCCGGCCCCCTCACTGAAGCTTTCTTT
>TRBJ2-5|.|.|TRBV7-2
CASSLDSGYVREQYF
TGTGCCAGCAGCTTAGATAGCGGCTATGTACGGGAGCAGTACTTC
>TRBJ1-4|TRBD1|.|TRBV7-8
CASSSGQGLLKLFF
TGTGCCAGCAGCTCTGGACAGGGATTGCTTAAACTGTTTTTT
>TRBJ1-1|.|few|TRBV5-5
CASSLGSGYGEAFF
TGTGCCAGCAGCTTGGGATCAGGTTACGGTGAAGCTTTCTTT
>TRBJ2-3|TRBD2|.|TRBV7-2
CASSLAGEMDTQYF
TGTGCCAGCAGCCTAGCGGGGGAGATGGATACGCAGTATTTT
>TRBJ2-2|.|.|TRBV10-2
CASSEQGGLIGELFF
TGCGCCAGCAGCGAGCAGGGGGGCCTGATCGGGGAGCTGTTTTTT
>TRBJ1-6|.|.|TRBV7-6
CASSPGTGSNSPLHF
TGTGCCAGCAGCCCAGGGACGGGATCTAATTCACCCCTCCACTTT
>TRBJ2-7|.|.|TRBV18
CASSPPFSLTGPYEQYF
TGTGCCAGCTCACCACCTTTCAGTCTTACAGGGCCCTACGAGCAGTACTTC
>TRBJ1-2|.|.|TRBV7-2
CASSLDRMRLGYTF
TGTGCCAGCAGCTTAGATAGGATGCGCTTAGGCTACACCTTC
>TRBJ2-2|.|.|TRBV30
CAWSAPGTVIGELFF
TGTGCCTGGAGTGCCCCCGGGACCGTGATAGGGGAGCTGTTTTTT
>TRBJ1-3|.|.|TRBV5-1
CASSLGGRNSGNTIYF
TGCGCCAGCAGCTTGGGTGGACGAAACTCTGGAAACACCATATATTTT
>TRBJ1-1|.|.|TRBV25-1
CASRGGGPHRALNTEAFF
TGTGCCAGCAGAGGCGGGGGCCCCCACAGGGCCTTGAACACTGAAGCTTTCTTT
>TRBJ2-7|TRBD2|.|TRBV7-9
CASSVDGGVYEQYF
TGTGCCAGCAGCGTCGATGGGGGGGTCTACGAGCAGTACTTC
>TRBJ1-1|.|once|TRBV19
CASSGRAKMNTEAFF
TGTGCCAGTAGTGGTCGAGCGAAGATGAACACTGAAGCTTTCTTT
>TRBJ1-2|TRBD1|.|TRBV7-2
CASSLVGGPGGLNYGYTF
TGTGCCAGCAGCTTAGTTGGGGGGCCAGGGGGTCTTAACTATGGCTACACCTTC
>TRBJ1-5|.|.|TRBV19
CASKYTTVSNQPQHF
TGTGCCAGTAAGTATACCACAGTTAGCAATCAGCCCCAGCATTTT
>TRBJ2-7|TRBD2|.|TRBV19
CASSMGLAGGHEQYF
TGTGCCAGTAGTATGGGACTAGCGGGAGGCCACGAGCAGTACTTC
>TRBJ1-1|.|.|TRBV18
CASSLKSGASTEAFF
TGTGCCAGCTCACTTAAGTCAGGGGCGTCCACTGAAGCTTTCTTT
>TRBJ1-6|.|.|TRBV6-1
CASSEASLSSPLHF
TGTGCCAGCAGTGAAGCCTCTTTATCTTCACCCCTTCACTTT
>TRBJ1-2|.|.|TRBV28
CASSSPGVYSGYTF
TGTGCCAGCAGCTCCCCGGGGGTTTATAGTGGCTACACCTTC
>TRBJ1-2|TRBD1|.|TRBV18
CASSRQGANYGYTF
TGTGCCAGCTCTCGACAGGGGGCCAACTATGGCTACACCTTC
>TRBJ1-2|.|.|TRBV10-3
CAISESTDSNYGYTF
TGTGCCATCAGTGAGTCGACGGACAGCAACTATGGCTACACCTTC
>TRBJ2-1|TRBD2|few|TRBV19
CASSRFAGRASGNEQFF
TGTGCCAGTAGTAGATTCGCGGGGAGGGCCAGTGGGAATGAGCAGTTCTTC
>TRBJ2-5|.|.|TRBV23-1
CASSHPTICWVAIQETQYF
TGCGCCAGCAGTCACCCGACAATTTGTTGGGTTGCGATACAAGAGACCCAGTACTTC
>TRBJ1-5|.|.|TRBV19
CASSIAYSSNQPQHF
TGTGCCAGTAGTATAGCGTACAGTAGCAATCAGCCCCAGCATTTT
>TRBJ2-2|TRBD1|.|TRBV4-3
CASSHDRAGELFF
TGCGCCAGCAGCCATGACAGGGCCGGGGAGCTGTTTTTT
>TRBJ1-5|.|few|TRBV5-5
CASSSRGGFLTNQPQHF
TGTGCCAGCAGCTCGCGGGGGGGCTTTCTTACCAATCAGCCCCAGCATTTT
>TRBJ1-2|.|.|TRBV5-1
CASSSSRMRDGYTF
TGCGCCAGCAGCTCTTCCCGGATGAGGGATGGCTACACCTTC
>TRBJ1-5|TRBD1|few|TRBV19
CATKQGQGSNQPQHF
TGTGCCACCAAACAGGGACAGGGCTCCAATCAGCCCCAGCATTTT
>TRBJ2-2|.|.|TRBV27
CASSPRPRGPQGTGELFF
TGTGCCAGCAGTCCGAGACCCAGGGGCCCGCAAGGCACCGGGGAGCTGTTTTTT
>TRBJ2-7|TRBD1|.|TRBV7-2
CASSSYRGSYEQYF
TGTGCCAGCAGCTCCTACAGGGGGTCCTACGAGCAGTACTTC
>TRBJ1-2|.|.|TRBV29-1
CSALRGNGYTF
TGCAGTGCCCTAAGAGGGAACGGCTACACCTTC
>TRBJ2-7|TRBD1|.|TRBV28
CASSVPGTGDPLLSYEQYF
TGTGCCAGCAGCGTCCCCGGGACAGGGGACCCCTTGCTATCCTACGAGCAGTACTTC
>TRBJ2-1|.|.|TRBV5-1
CASSLGGSKMNEQFF
TGCGCCAGCAGCTTGGGGGGGTCAAAGATGAATGAGCAGTTCTTC
>TRBJ1-2|TRBD1|few|TRBV7-2
CASSSGHRGGYTF
TGTGCCAGCAGCTCCGGACACAGGGGTGGCTACACCTTC
>TRBJ2-2|.|few|TRBV7-2
CASSPGQMNTGELFF
TGTGCCAGCAGCCCGGGACAAATGAACACCGGGGAGCTGTTTTTT
>TRBJ2-7|.|.|TRBV4-1
CASSQEYTSSSYEQYF
TGCGCCAGCAGCCAAGAATACACTAGCTCTTCCTACGAGCAGTACTTC
>TRBJ2-2|.|.|TRBV18
CASSPSDDSTGELFF
TGTGCCAGCTCGCCCTCGGACGATAGCACCGGGGAGCTGTTTTTT
>TRBJ2-7|TRBD1|.|TRBV4-1
CASSQEGGRATFYEQYF
TGCGCCAGCAGCCAAGAAGGGGGCAGGGCCACTTTCTACGAGCAGTACTTC